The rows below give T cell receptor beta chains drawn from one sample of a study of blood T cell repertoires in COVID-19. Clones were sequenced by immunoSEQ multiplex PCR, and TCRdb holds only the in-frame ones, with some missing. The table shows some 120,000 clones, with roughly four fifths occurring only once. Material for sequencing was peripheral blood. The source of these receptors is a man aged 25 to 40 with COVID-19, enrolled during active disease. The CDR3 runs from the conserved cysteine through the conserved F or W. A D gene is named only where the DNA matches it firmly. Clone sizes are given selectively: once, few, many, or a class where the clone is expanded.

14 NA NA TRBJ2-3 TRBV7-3 CASSLSGGPDTQYF TGTGCCAGCAGCTTATCGGGGGGCCCAGATACGCAGTATTTT
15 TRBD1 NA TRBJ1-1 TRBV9 CASSASHRGNTEAFF TGTGCCAGCAGCGCGTCGCACAGGGGGAACACTGAAGCTTTCTTT
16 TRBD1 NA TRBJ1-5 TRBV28 CASSMDRPLSPQPQHF TGTGCCAGCAGTATGGACAGGCCCCTATCTCCTCAGCCCCAGCATTTT
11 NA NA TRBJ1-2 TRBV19 CASSMAYGYTF TGTGCCAGTAGTATGGCCTATGGCTACACCTTC
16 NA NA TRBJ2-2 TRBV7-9 CASILPGLPNTGELFF TGTGCCAGCATCCTACCGGGACTTCCGAACACCGGGGAGCTGTTTTTT
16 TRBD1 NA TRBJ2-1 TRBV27 CASSLLGQLGVNEQFF TGTGCCAGCAGTCTCCTGGGACAGCTCGGGGTCAATGAGCAGTTCTTC
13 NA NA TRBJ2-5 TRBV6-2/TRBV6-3 CASSPPPGETQYF TGTGCCAGCAGCCCCCCCCCTGGCGAGACCCAGTACTTC
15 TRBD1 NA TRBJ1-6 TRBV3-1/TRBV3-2 CASSQERGRRSPLHF TGTGCCAGCAGCCAAGAAAGGGGGCGCAGATCACCCCTCCACTTT
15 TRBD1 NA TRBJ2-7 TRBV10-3 CAISEYDRGPLEQYF TGTGCCATCAGTGAGTATGACAGGGGGCCACTCGAGCAGTACTTC
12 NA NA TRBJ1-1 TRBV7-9 CASSSGETEAFF TGTGCCAGCAGCTCAGGGGAAACTGAAGCTTTCTTT
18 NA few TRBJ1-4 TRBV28 CASSSPMTGLATNEKLFF TGTGCCAGCAGTTCTCCCATGACAGGTCTGGCAACTAATGAAAAACTGTTTTTT
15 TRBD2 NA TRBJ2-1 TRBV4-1 CASSRASGPVDEQFF TGCGCCAGCAGCCGAGCTAGCGGTCCCGTGGATGAGCAGTTCTTC
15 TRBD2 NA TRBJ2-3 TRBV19 CARGPSGGFTDTQYF TGTGCCAGAGGGCCCAGCGGGGGCTTCACAGATACGCAGTATTTT
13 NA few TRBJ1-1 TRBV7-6 CASSSKQGTEAFF TGTGCCAGCAGCTCCAAACAGGGAACTGAAGCTTTCTTT
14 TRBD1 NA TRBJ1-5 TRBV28 CASSNRGSNQPQHF TGTGCCAGCAGTAACAGGGGTTCCAATCAGCCCCAGCATTTT
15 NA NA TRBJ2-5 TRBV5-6 CASSSLRETQETQYF TGTGCCAGCAGCTCCCTGAGGGAAACCCAAGAGACCCAGTACTTC
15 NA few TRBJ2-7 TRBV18 CASSPLEGVINEQYF TGTGCCAGCTCACCACTCGAAGGGGTAATCAACGAGCAGTACTTC
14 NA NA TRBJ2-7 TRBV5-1 CASSFTPGAGEQYF TGCGCCAGCAGCTTCACCCCCGGCGCAGGTGAGCAGTACTTC
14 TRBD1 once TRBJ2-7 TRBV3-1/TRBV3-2 CASSRWTGGNEQYF TGTGCCAGCAGCCGATGGACAGGGGGAAACGAGCAGTACTTC
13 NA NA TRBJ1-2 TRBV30 CAWTPGDMPGYTF TGTGCCTGGACCCCCGGTGACATGCCAGGCTACACCTTC
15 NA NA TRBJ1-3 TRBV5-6 CASSYTRGIGNTIYF TGTGCCAGCAGCTATACTCGGGGGATCGGAAACACCATATATTTT
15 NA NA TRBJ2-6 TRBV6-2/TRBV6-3 CASSQTFSGANVLTF TGTGCCAGCAGTCAAACTTTCTCTGGGGCCAACGTCCTGACTTTC
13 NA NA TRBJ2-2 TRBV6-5 CASSFSGARELFF TGTGCCAGCAGTTTTTCGGGAGCCCGGGAGCTGTTTTTT
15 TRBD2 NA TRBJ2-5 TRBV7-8 CASGRAGGLQETQYF TGTGCCAGCGGCCGAGCGGGGGGATTACAAGAGACCCAGTACTTC
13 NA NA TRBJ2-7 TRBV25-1 CASSTPGAYEQYF TGTGCCAGCAGTACTCCGGGGGCCTACGAGCAGTACTTC
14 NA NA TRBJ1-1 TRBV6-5 CASSYGQPLLQAFF TGTGCCAGCAGTTATGGGCAGCCGCTTCTGCAAGCTTTCTTT
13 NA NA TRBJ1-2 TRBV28 CASSLKSDYGYTF TGTGCCAGCAGTTTAAAATCGGACTATGGCTACACCTTC
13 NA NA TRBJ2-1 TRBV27 CASSLQGDHEQFF TGTGCCAGCAGTTTACAGGGCGACCATGAGCAGTTCTTC
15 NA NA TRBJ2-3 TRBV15 CATSRGRGPTDTQYF TGTGCCACCAGCAGAGGGAGGGGTCCAACAGATACGCAGTATTTT
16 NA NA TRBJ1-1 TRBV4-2 CASSQVLTSGITEAFF TGTGCCAGCAGCCAAGTATTAACTTCAGGTATCACTGAAGCTTTCTTT
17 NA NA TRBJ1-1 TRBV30 CAWKAIWWGRENTEAFF TGTGCCTGGAAGGCAATATGGTGGGGCAGGGAGAACACTGAAGCTTTCTTT
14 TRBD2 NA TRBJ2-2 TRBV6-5 CASRGLAATGELFF TGTGCCAGCAGGGGACTAGCGGCGACCGGGGAGCTGTTTTTT
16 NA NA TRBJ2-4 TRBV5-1 CASSLGGQLAKNIQYF TGCGCCAGCAGCTTGGGCGGACAGCTAGCCAAAAACATTCAGTACTTC
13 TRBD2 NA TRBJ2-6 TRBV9 CASSVGTSGGKTF TGTGCCAGCAGCGTAGGGACTAGCGGGGGAAAGACTTTC
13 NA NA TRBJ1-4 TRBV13 CASSHRQDEKLFF TGTGCCAGCAGCCATAGACAGGATGAAAAACTGTTTTTT
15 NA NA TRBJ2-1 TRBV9 CASSSRADSYNEQFF TGTGCCAGCAGCTCCCGGGCGGACTCTTACAATGAGCAGTTCTTC
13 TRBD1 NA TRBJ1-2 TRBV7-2 CASSPGQGYGYTF TGTGCCAGCAGCCCGGGACAGGGGTATGGCTACACCTTC
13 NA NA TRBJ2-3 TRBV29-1 CSGRGGMRDTQYF TGCAGCGGAAGAGGCGGGATGAGAGATACGCAGTATTTT
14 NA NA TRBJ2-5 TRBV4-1 CASSQEPGKETQYF TGCGCCAGCAGCCAAGAGCCGGGAAAAGAGACCCAGTACTTC
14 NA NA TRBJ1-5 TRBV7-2 CASSPPGVQQPQHF TGTGCCAGCAGCCCCCCGGGGGTTCAACAGCCCCAGCATTTT
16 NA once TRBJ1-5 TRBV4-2 CASSQVTPGSNQPQHF TGTGCCAGCAGCCAAGTCACCCCAGGGAGCAATCAGCCCCAGCATTTT
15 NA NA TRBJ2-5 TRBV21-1 CASSKGGTEQETQYF TGTGCCAGCAGCAAAGGAGGGACAGAACAAGAGACCCAGTACTTC
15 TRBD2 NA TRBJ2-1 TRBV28 CASSYSGRAENEQFF TGTGCCAGCAGTTATTCCGGGAGGGCCGAGAATGAGCAGTTCTTC
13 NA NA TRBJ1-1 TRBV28 CASSPQWGDEAFF TGTGCCAGCAGTCCCCAGTGGGGGGATGAAGCTTTCTTT
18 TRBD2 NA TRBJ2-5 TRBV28 CASSPQARLAGGQETQYF TGTGCCAGCAGCCCCCAGGCGAGACTAGCGGGAGGCCAAGAGACCCAGTACTTC
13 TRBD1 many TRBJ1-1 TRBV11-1 CASGDRALTEAFF TGTGCCAGCGGGGACAGGGCCCTCACTGAAGCTTTCTTT
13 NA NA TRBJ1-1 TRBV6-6 CASSYGDYTEAFF TGTGCCAGCAGTTACGGAGATTACACTGAAGCTTTCTTT
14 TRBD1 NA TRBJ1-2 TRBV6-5 CASNPPEQGDGYTF TGTGCCAGCAACCCCCCCGAACAGGGGGACGGCTACACCTTC
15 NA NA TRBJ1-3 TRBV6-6 CASSLQAFSGNTIYF TGTGCCAGCAGTCTACAGGCTTTCTCTGGAAACACCATATATTTT
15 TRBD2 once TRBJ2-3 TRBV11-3 CASSLDGAGADTQYF TGTGCCAGCAGCTTAGATGGCGCGGGGGCAGATACGCAGTATTTT
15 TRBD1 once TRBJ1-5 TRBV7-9 CASSPRQGLNQPQHF TGTGCCAGCAGCCCACGACAGGGGCTCAATCAGCCCCAGCATTTT
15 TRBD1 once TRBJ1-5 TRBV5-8 CASSNEDRHNQPQHF TGTGCCAGCAGCAACGAGGACAGGCACAATCAGCCCCAGCATTTT
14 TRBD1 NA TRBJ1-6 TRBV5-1 CASSPTGDNSPLHF TGCGCCAGCAGCCCGACAGGGGATAATTCACCCCTCCACTTT